Described below is a single T cell receptor (beta chain) sequence and its context. Nashville, Tennessee was home to all donors, who were Caucasian adults. This CDR3 is 14 amino acids long. CDR1 is MDHEN and CDR2 is SYDVKM in the germline V gene. The junction had 3 bases not matched to a gene; V was cut back by 5 bases and J by 0 bases. These data are taken from a study of shared clonotypes between healthy human individuals. Study processing details: Owing to the provision of junction-only sequences devoid of quality scores by immunoSEQ, filtering differed. Only in-frame clones appear in the TCRdb table, and some are missing; sequencing was by immunoSEQ multiplex PCR. Clone size and V and J calls were adopted from that table, with D and trimming inferred from the DNA. This sample yields fewer than 650,000 clones, of which roughly 79% are seen a single time; around 12% belongs to the top ten.

This chain joins TRBV28 and TRBJ1-1, with 7 bases that match TRBD1. This TCR derives from a woman aged 40 to 50 in good health. Some clones in this sample may be carry-over from other donors' samples. The sample consisted of PBMCs. The CDR3 here is CASSPGQLNTEAFF. Written as DNA, the CDR3 is TGTGCCAGCAGTCCGGGACAGTTGAACACTGAAGCTTTCTTT. Complete variable domain (other parts from reference TRBV28 and TRBJ1-1): DVKVTQSSRYLVKRTGEKVFLECVQDMDHENMFWYRQDPGLGLRLIYFSYDVKMKEKGDIPEGYSVSREKKERFSLILESASTNQTSMYLCASSPGQLNTEAFFGQGTRLTVV.